A selection of T cell receptor beta chains follows, all from one sample in a study of blood T cell repertoires in COVID-19. Here immunoSEQ multiplex PCR was the method, and the copy in TCRdb shows in-frame clones only, minus some. This table has roughly 250,000 clones, around 90% appearing once. Specimen: peripheral blood. The receptors derive from a woman between 40 and 55 years old with acute or convalescent COVID-19. Both conserved end residues are part of each CDR3. Each record gives: J gene, D gene, clone size, V gene, CDR3 protein, CDR3 DNA. D genes are given only for firm matches. Part of the rows lack a size; the others show once, few, many or a class for expanded clones.

>TRBJ1-6|-|-|TRBV9
CASSPRLGDNSPLHF
TGTGCCAGCAGCCCCCGTTTGGGCGACAATTCACCCCTCCACTTT
>TRBJ1-5|TRBD1|once|TRBV11-2
CASSPQGAQPQHF
TGTGCCAGCAGCCCGCAGGGGGCTCAGCCCCAGCATTTT
>TRBJ1-1|-|-|TRBV19
CASSPDRWGTEAFF
TGTGCCAGTAGTCCCGACAGGTGGGGCACTGAAGCTTTCTTT
>TRBJ1-1|-|once|TRBV24-1
CATSDLDSKEAFF
TGTGCCACCAGTGACTTGGACAGCAAGGAAGCTTTCTTT
>TRBJ1-4|TRBD1|once|TRBV29-1
CSVQDRAGEKLFF
TGCAGCGTCCAGGACAGGGCGGGCGAAAAACTGTTTTTT
>TRBJ1-1|TRBD1|-|TRBV9
CASSAGGQNTEAFF
TGTGCCAGCAGCGCAGGGGGCCAAAACACTGAAGCTTTCTTT
>TRBJ2-3|-|-|TRBV6-6
CASSSQDTTLTDTQYF
TGTGCCAGCAGCTCCCAGGACACCACGCTCACGGATACGCAGTATTTT
>TRBJ1-1|TRBD1|-|TRBV29-1
CSVDRPGQF
TGCAGCGTTGATAGGCCGGGACAGTTT
>TRBJ2-1|TRBD2|-|TRBV2
CASSEAGLASNEQFF
TGTGCCAGCAGTGAAGCGGGACTAGCGTCGAATGAGCAGTTCTTC
>TRBJ1-5|-|-|TRBV6-1
CASSEAQGPARGTLPQHF
TGTGCCAGCAGTGAAGCGCAGGGTCCCGCCAGGGGTACCCTGCCCCAGCATTTT
>TRBJ1-1|-|-|TRBV5-5
CASSLFFDTEAFF
TGTGCCAGCAGCCTGTTTTTTGACACTGAAGCTTTCTTT
>TRBJ1-1|TRBD1|-|TRBV13
CASSMLEAGTGKNTEAFF
TGTGCCAGCAGCATGCTCGAGGCGGGGACAGGGAAGAACACTGAAGCTTTCTTT
>TRBJ2-3|-|-|TRBV3-1/TRBV3-2
CASSPIDLDTQYF
TGTGCCAGCAGCCCAATAGATCTAGATACGCAGTATTTT
>TRBJ2-2|-|-|TRBV30
CAWRAIGANTGELFF
TGTGCCTGGAGGGCTATAGGGGCGAACACCGGGGAGCTGTTTTTT
>TRBJ1-1|-|-|TRBV5-1
CASSLQTRNTEAFF
TGCGCCAGCAGCTTACAAACAAGGAACACTGAAGCTTTCTTT
>TRBJ1-1|-|-|TRBV5-1
CASSSHWTLPNTEAFF
TGCGCCAGCAGCTCCCACTGGACACTGCCGAACACTGAAGCTTTCTTT
>TRBJ1-2|-|-|TRBV2
CASSVPTAGNYGYTF
TGTGCCAGCAGTGTTCCCACGGCGGGTAACTATGGCTACACCTTC
>TRBJ2-1|-|-|TRBV11-2
CASSLTTPGSNEQFF
TGTGCCAGCAGCTTGACGACCCCGGGGTCGAATGAGCAGTTCTTC
>TRBJ2-1|-|-|TRBV12-3/TRBV12-4
CASSPSEHNEQFF
TGTGCCAGCAGTCCTAGCGAGCACAATGAGCAGTTCTTC
>TRBJ2-5|-|-|TRBV19
CASSIGGGRFPQYF
TGTGCCAGTAGTATTGGGGGGGGCCGGTTTCCCCAGTACTTC
>TRBJ1-2|-|-|TRBV6-5
CASSSAGADYGYTF
TGTGCCAGCAGTTCGGCAGGGGCGGACTATGGCTACACCTTC
>TRBJ1-2|-|-|TRBV29-1
CSVVAGDYGYTF
TGCAGCGTTGTGGCAGGGGACTATGGCTACACCTTC
>TRBJ1-1|-|-|TRBV9
CASSVGYGGTEAFF
TGTGCCAGCAGCGTAGGCTACGGGGGGACTGAAGCTTTCTTT
>TRBJ2-2|-|-|TRBV6-5
CASREGGGETGELFF
TGTGCCAGTCGCGAGGGGGGGGGCGAGACCGGGGAGCTGTTTTTT
>TRBJ1-6|-|once|TRBV6-2/TRBV6-3
CASSPGYNSPLHF
TGTGCCAGCAGTCCGGGTTATAATTCACCCCTCCACTTT
>TRBJ1-3|-|-|TRBV2
CASRESISGNTIYF
TGTGCCAGCAGGGAGTCCATCTCTGGAAACACCATATATTTT
>TRBJ1-2|TRBD1|-|TRBV19
CASSRGGQGTNYGYTF
TGTGCCAGTAGTCGCGGGGGACAGGGGACTAACTATGGCTACACCTTC
>TRBJ1-1|TRBD1|-|TRBV7-9
CASSFVPGTVNTEAFF
TGTGCCAGCAGCTTCGTTCCCGGGACAGTGAACACTGAAGCTTTCTTT
>TRBJ1-1|-|-|TRBV19
CASSRPGAFPGEAFF
TGTGCCAGTAGTCGTCCGGGAGCCTTTCCGGGGGAAGCTTTCTTT